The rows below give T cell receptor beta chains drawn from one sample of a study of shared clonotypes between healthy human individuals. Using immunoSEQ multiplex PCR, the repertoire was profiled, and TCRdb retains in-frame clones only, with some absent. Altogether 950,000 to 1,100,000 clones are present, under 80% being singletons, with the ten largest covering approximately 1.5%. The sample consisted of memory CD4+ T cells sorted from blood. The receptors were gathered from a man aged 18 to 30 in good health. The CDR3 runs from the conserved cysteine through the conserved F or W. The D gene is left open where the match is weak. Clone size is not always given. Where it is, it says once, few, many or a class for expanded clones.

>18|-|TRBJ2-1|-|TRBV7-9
CASSLRGSGAGYHNEQFF
TGTGCCAGCAGCTTAAGGGGATCGGGGGCAGGGTACCACAATGAGCAGTTCTTC
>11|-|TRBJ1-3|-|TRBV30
CARGTGNTIYF
TGTGCCAGGGGAACTGGAAACACCATATATTTT
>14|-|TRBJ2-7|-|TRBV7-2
CASSSDPDRREQYF
TGTGCCAGCAGCTCGGATCCTGACAGGAGGGAGCAGTACTTC
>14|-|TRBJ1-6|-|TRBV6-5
CASSPDAYNSPLHF
TGTGCCAGCAGTCCCGATGCCTATAATTCACCCCTCCACTTT
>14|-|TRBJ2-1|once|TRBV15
CATSRVQAYNEQFF
TGTGCCACCAGCAGAGTCCAGGCTTACAATGAGCAGTTCTTC
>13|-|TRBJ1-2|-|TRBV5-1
CASSLAQTYGYTF
TGCGCCAGCAGCTTGGCGCAGACCTATGGCTACACCTTC
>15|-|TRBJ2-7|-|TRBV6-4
CASRRGGTVTYEQYF
TGTGCCAGCAGGAGGGGGGGGACGGTTACCTACGAGCAGTACTTC
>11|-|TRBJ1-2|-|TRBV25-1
CASSFGEGYTF
TGTGCCAGCTCCTTCGGGGAGGGCTACACCTTC
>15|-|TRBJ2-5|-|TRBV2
CASSQEGAGTETQYF
TGTGCCAGCTCCCAAGAGGGTGCGGGTACAGAGACCCAGTACTTC
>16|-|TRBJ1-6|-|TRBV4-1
CASSQETQGNHSPLHF
TGCGCCAGCAGCCAAGAAACGCAGGGAAATCATTCACCCCTCCACTTT
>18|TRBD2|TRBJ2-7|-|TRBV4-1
CASSPHFPRTSGTYEQYF
TGCGCCAGCAGCCCACATTTCCCGAGGACTAGCGGGACCTACGAGCAGTACTTC
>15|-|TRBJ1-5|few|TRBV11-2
CASSLDGGRDQPQHF
TGTGCCAGCAGCTTAGATGGAGGGAGGGATCAGCCCCAGCATTTT
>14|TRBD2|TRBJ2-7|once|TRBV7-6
CASSLGLAPGEQYF
TGTGCCAGCAGCTTAGGACTAGCACCGGGGGAGCAGTACTTC
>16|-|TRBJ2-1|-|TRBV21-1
CASSKFRTSGIHEQFF
TGTGCCAGCAGCAAATTTCGGACTAGCGGGATCCATGAGCAGTTCTTC
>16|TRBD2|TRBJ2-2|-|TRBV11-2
CASRSTSGKNTGELFF
TGTGCCAGCAGATCGACTAGCGGGAAGAACACCGGGGAGCTGTTTTTT
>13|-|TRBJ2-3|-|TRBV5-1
CASSGTATDTQYF
TGCGCCAGCAGCGGGACGGCCACAGATACGCAGTATTTT
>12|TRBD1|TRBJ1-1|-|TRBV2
CASSQGAREAFF
TGTGCCAGCAGTCAGGGGGCCCGGGAAGCTTTCTTT
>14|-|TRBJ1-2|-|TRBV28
CASSSGTGNYGYTF
TGTGCCAGCAGTTCCGGGACGGGAAACTATGGCTACACCTTC
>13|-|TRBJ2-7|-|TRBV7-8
CASSPSKSTEQYF
TGTGCCAGCAGCCCCTCTAAGTCCACCGAGCAGTACTTC
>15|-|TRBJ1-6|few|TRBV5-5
CASSSSPERNSPLHF
TGTGCCAGCAGCTCTTCCCCCGAACGAAATTCACCCCTCCACTTT
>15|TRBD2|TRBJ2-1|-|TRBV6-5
CASYLGSGRANEQFF
TGTGCCAGCTACCTCGGTAGCGGGAGGGCCAATGAGCAGTTCTTC
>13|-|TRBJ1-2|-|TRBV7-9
CASSFGGSNGYTF
TGTGCCAGCAGCTTTGGGGGTAGTAATGGCTACACCTTC
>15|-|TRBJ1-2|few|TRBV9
CASSVEVGGYYGYTF
TGTGCCAGCAGCGTAGAAGTAGGGGGGTACTATGGCTACACCTTC
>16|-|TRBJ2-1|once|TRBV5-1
CASSLPRSGRVNEQFF
TGCGCCAGCAGCTTGCCCCGGAGCGGGCGAGTGAATGAGCAGTTCTTC
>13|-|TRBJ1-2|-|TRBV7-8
CASSSRQAYGYTF
TGTGCCAGCAGCTCCCGACAGGCTTATGGCTACACCTTC
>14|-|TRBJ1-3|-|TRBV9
CASSVARTGNTIYF
TGTGCCAGCAGCGTAGCCCGTACTGGAAACACCATATATTTT
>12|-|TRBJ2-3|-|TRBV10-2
CASGVSTDTQYF
TGCGCCAGCGGGGTGTCCACAGATACGCAGTATTTT
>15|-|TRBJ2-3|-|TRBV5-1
CASSLVGKSTDTQYF
TGCGCCAGCAGCTTGGTGGGCAAAAGCACAGATACGCAGTATTTT
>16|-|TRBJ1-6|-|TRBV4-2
CASSQRRGEILSPLHF
TGTGCCAGCAGCCAGAGGAGGGGAGAAATTCTTTCACCCCTCCACTTT
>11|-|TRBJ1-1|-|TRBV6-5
CASSEVTEAFF
TGTGCCAGCAGTGAAGTCACTGAAGCTTTCTTT
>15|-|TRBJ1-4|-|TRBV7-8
CASSPGGATNEKLFF
TGTGCCAGCAGCCCCGGCGGAGCAACTAATGAAAAACTGTTTTTT
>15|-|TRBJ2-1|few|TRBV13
CASSQILGEYNEQFF
TGTGCCAGCAGCCAGATCTTGGGGGAGTACAATGAGCAGTTCTTC
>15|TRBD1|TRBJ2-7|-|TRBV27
CASRLHPGTGSEQYF
TGTGCCAGCAGATTACATCCAGGGACAGGGTCTGAGCAGTACTTC
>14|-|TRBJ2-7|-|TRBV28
CASMLPQGPFEQYF
TGTGCCAGCATGCTCCCACAGGGTCCTTTCGAGCAGTACTTC
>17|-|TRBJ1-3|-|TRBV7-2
CASSLQGTASSGNTIYF
TGTGCCAGCAGCCTCCAAGGGACCGCTAGCTCTGGAAACACCATATATTTT
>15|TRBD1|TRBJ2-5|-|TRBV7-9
CASSYGQGAIETQYF
TGTGCCAGCAGCTACGGACAGGGGGCGATCGAAACCCAGTACTTC
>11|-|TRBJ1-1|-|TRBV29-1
CSAHRGSEAFF
TGCAGCGCACATAGAGGGTCTGAAGCTTTCTTT
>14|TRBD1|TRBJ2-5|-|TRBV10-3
CAISRGQAQETQYF
TGTGCCATCAGTCGAGGACAGGCCCAAGAGACCCAGTACTTC
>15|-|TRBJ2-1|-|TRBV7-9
CASSPAGRLGNEQFF
TGTGCCAGCAGCCCCGCGGGCCGTCTCGGCAATGAGCAGTTCTTC
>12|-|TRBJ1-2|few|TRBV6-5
CASTGAGYGYTF
TGTGCCAGCACTGGGGCGGGTTATGGCTACACCTTC
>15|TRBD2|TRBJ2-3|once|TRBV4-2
CASSPGLAGTDTQYF
TGTGCCAGCAGCCCCGGACTAGCGGGGACAGATACGCAGTATTTT
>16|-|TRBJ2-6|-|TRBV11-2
CASSPRGASGANVLTF
TGTGCCAGCAGCCCCCGTGGGGCCTCTGGGGCCAACGTCCTGACTTTC
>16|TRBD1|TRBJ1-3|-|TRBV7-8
CASSLGAGGDGNTIYF
TGTGCCAGCAGCTTAGGAGCAGGGGGCGATGGAAACACCATATATTTT
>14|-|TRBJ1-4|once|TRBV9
CASSPSRAAEKLFF
TGTGCCAGCAGCCCAAGTAGGGCAGCTGAAAAACTGTTTTTT
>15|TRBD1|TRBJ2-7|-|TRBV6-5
CASRTPGTVSYEQYF
TGTGCCAGCCGAACACCCGGGACAGTCTCCTACGAGCAGTACTTC
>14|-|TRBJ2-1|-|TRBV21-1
CASILSSQYNEQFF
TGTGCCAGCATTTTATCGAGCCAATACAATGAGCAGTTCTTC
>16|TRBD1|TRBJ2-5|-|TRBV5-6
CASSLAQGADQETQYF
TGTGCCAGCAGCTTGGCGCAGGGGGCTGATCAAGAGACCCAGTACTTC
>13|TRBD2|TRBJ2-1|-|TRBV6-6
CASRGLAGGEQFF
TGTGCCAGCAGAGGACTAGCGGGAGGTGAGCAGTTCTTC
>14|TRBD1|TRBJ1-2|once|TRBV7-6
CASSLEEGAGGYTF
TGTGCCAGCAGCTTAGAAGAGGGGGCAGGTGGCTACACCTTC
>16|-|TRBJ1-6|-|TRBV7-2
CASSPRPGLYNSPLHF
TGTGCCAGCAGCCCCCGACCGGGTCTCTATAATTCACCCCTCCACTTT
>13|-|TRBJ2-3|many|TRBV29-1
CSVGYGTTDTQYF
TGCAGCGTTGGATATGGAACCACAGATACGCAGTATTTT
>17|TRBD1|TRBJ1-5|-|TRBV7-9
CASSLVVTRTGRLSQHF
TGTGCCAGCAGCTTAGTAGTTACCCGGACAGGGCGATTGTCCCAGCATTTT
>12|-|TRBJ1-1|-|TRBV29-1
CSVAPTRAEAFF
TGCAGCGTCGCCCCCACCCGGGCTGAAGCTTTCTTT
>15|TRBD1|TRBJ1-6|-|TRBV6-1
CASSERQGAIGPLHF
TGTGCCAGCAGTGAAAGACAGGGGGCTATCGGTCCCCTCCACTTT
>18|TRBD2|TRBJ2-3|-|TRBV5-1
CASSLGRRGAGSTDTQYF
TGCGCCAGCAGCTTGGGGAGAAGGGGAGCGGGAAGCACAGATACGCAGTATTTT
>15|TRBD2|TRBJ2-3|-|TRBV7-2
CASSFGGRNTDTQYF
TGTGCCAGCAGCTTTGGCGGGAGGAACACAGATACGCAGTATTTT
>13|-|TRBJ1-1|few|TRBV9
CASSVLQGTEAFF
TGTGCCAGCTCCGTATTACAGGGCACTGAAGCTTTCTTT
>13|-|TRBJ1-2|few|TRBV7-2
CASSFDAYGGYTF
TGTGCCAGCAGCTTCGACGCCTATGGTGGCTACACCTTC
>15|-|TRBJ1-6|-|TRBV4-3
CASSQDRGRHSPLHF
TGCGCCAGCAGCCAAGATCGAGGGCGGCATTCACCCCTCCACTTT